This note documents a single TCR beta chain sequence. This clone was seen only once. Its antigen remains undetermined. Nothing much larger sits one base from this clone, and base qualities are not available. Whole blood was collected in K2EDTA tubes by collaborating institutions according to the institutions' own protocols. For TCRbeta analysis, collaborators shipped samples in one of three forms: frozen whole blood, isolated PBMCs, or DNA extracted from either of those sample types. The CDR3 runs 16 residues from the cysteine to the phenylalanine. Only CDR3 DNA remains: 48 bases, in frame from the first base. Trimming costs V 0 bases and J 0 bases, and their ends lie 7 bases apart. The germline V gene gives CDR1 as SGHDT and CDR2 as YYEEEE. TCRbeta CDR3 regions were amplified from genomic DNA using the immunoSEQ Assay, a bias-controlled multiplex PCR. In the paper's pipeline: The number of nucleated cells in each sample was estimated from the amplification of reference gene primers within the assay. Sequence reads were collapsed and filtered to measure the absolute abundance of every unique TCRbeta CDR3 rearrangement. For each sample, productive Simpson clonality was calculated as the square root of Simpson's diversity index across productive rearrangements. TCRdb provides this immuneACCESS table in a form limited to in-frame rearrangements. Some clones are lacking; in checked studies, under half of them reflect an unresolved V gene, and why the rest are absent is not known. V and J calls and clone size are given by that table; D and trimming were obtained from the DNA. The sample has about 70,000 clones on record, around 90% of them singletons. The ten biggest clones cover 8.5% of the sample.

This sample is part of a study of blood T cell repertoires in COVID-19 (dated by TCRdb to about 2020). With respect to the entire study: Samples covering the acute and convalescent phases of COVID-19 were provided by collaborators in the United States, Italy and Spain. The material from the prospective study consisted of cDNA or gDNA derived from T cells, B-cell-depleted T cells, or PBMCs. Subjects who had been exposed to COVID-19, were actively infected with it, or had recovered from it provided the deeply sampled blood TCRbeta repertoires that made up the dataset. A freely available public database, intended as a resource for researchers studying the immune response to SARS-CoV-2, is where the repertoires were released. Samples came from the ongoing ImmuneRACE study (first 160 participants) plus 1,254 subjects from 6 global collaborators. A de-identified subject ID, COVID-19 status, age in years and sex were almost always included in the sample metadata. Where available, HLA class I and class II types were obtained from metadata supplied by the sample provider rather than from assay-based typing. On the study overall, not on this receptor specifically: How much clinical and demographic metadata was included differed by source and by participant, and the metadata was provided uncurated.

Sequencing was done on a sample of peripheral blood. The V and J segments used are TRBV5-6 and TRBJ1-6; the D gene is unclear. This TCR came from a human donor in a cohort sampled during active COVID-19. The CDR3 protein: CASSLGAGSYNSPLHF. The nucleotide sequence is TGTGCCAGCAGCTTGGGAGCAGGCTCCTATAATTCACCCCTCCACTTT.